These T cell receptor beta chains were read from a single sample in a study of shared clonotypes between healthy human individuals. Assay: immunoSEQ multiplex PCR; the TCRdb copy retains only in-frame clones and omits some. The data show about a million clones, approximately 75% seen once. The sequenced sample consisted of memory CD4+ T cells from PBMCs. These receptors were collected from a man aged 18 to 29 in good health. Some clones in this sample may be carry-over from other donors' samples. CDR3s include the opening cysteine and the closing phenylalanine or tryptophan. D genes are given only for firm matches. Not all rows give a size; the values are once, few, many and, for expanded clones, a class.

-	-	TRBV7-9	TRBJ1-1	TGTGCCAGCAGCCCGGCCGACGGGGGGATGAACACTGAAGCTTTCTTT	CASSPADGGMNTEAFF
TRBD2	-	TRBV11-3	TRBJ2-3	TGTGCCAGCAGCCGGCAGCCTAGCGGTGTGTCTCCAGATACGCAGTATTTT	CASSRQPSGVSPDTQYF
TRBD2	-	TRBV28	TRBJ2-5	TGTGCCAGCAGTTCTCTTGGACTAGCGGGAGTACGGACCCAGTACTTC	CASSSLGLAGVRTQYF
TRBD1	many	TRBV30	TRBJ2-1	TGTGCCTGGAGTCCCTATAGGGCAGGGGGTTCTGGGAATGAGCAGTTCTTC	CAWSPYRAGGSGNEQFF
-	-	TRBV14	TRBJ2-3	TGTGCCAGCAGCCTCATAGCGTCGGGCACAGATACGCAGTATTTT	CASSLIASGTDTQYF
-	few	TRBV29-1	TRBJ1-4	TGCAGCGCCGAGCAGCGGAATGAAAAACTGTTTTTT	CSAEQRNEKLFF
-	-	TRBV28	TRBJ2-1	TGTGCCAGCAGTTCCTATTTACCCGGCCACCTGGGGGAGCAGTTCTTC	CASSSYLPGHLGEQFF
-	few	TRBV6-1	TRBJ1-2	TGTGCCAGCAGCTTAACATGGTCGAATGGCTACACCTTC	CASSLTWSNGYTF
-	few	TRBV9	TRBJ2-3	TGTGCCAGCAGCGTAGCTTTGGCGCGGACAGATACGCAGTATTTT	CASSVALARTDTQYF
-	few	TRBV11-2	TRBJ1-1	TGTGCCAGCAGCTTAATGCGACAGATTGAAGCTTTCTTT	CASSLMRQIEAFF
TRBD2	-	TRBV11-2	TRBJ2-1	TGTGCCAGCAGCTTATCCCCGGCTAGCGGGTACAATGAGCAGTTCTTC	CASSLSPASGYNEQFF
TRBD2	-	TRBV9	TRBJ2-4	TGTGCCAGCAGCTCCGGGGCGGGAGGAACAAACATTCAGTACTTC	CASSSGAGGTNIQYF
-	-	TRBV14	TRBJ1-1	TGTGCCAGCAGCCAAGACCAAGGACGGTTGAACACTGAAGCTTTCTTT	CASSQDQGRLNTEAFF
TRBD1	-	TRBV15	TRBJ2-2	TGTGCCACCAGCAGAGGTGCAGGGGGCACCGGGGAGCTGTTTTTT	CATSRGAGGTGELFF
TRBD1	-	TRBV10-3	TRBJ1-3	TGTGCCATCAGTGCGTCCGGACAGGGCGCTGGAAACACCATATATTTT	CAISASGQGAGNTIYF
-	many	TRBV6-5	TRBJ1-2	TGTGCCAGCAGTTCGGGGGCGCGGGGCTACACCTTC	CASSSGARGYTF
-	-	TRBV7-9	TRBJ2-3	TGTGCCAGCAGCTTATGGACGGCAAACACAGATACGCAGTATTTT	CASSLWTANTDTQYF
TRBD1	-	TRBV7-9	TRBJ1-5	TGTGCCAGCAGCCCCGGCCGGGACAGGAGCAATCAGCCCCAGCATTTT	CASSPGRDRSNQPQHF
-	-	TRBV5-4	TRBJ2-3	TGTGCCAGCAGCTTGCGGGGGCTGGACACAGATACGCAGTATTTT	CASSLRGLDTDTQYF
-	once	TRBV4-1	TRBJ1-1	TGCGCCAGCAGCCACATGAACACTGAAGCTTTCTTT	CASSHMNTEAFF
TRBD2	-	TRBV6-5	TRBJ2-1	TGTGCCAGCAGTTACCGGGGACTAGCGGGGGAGAGTAAGCAGTTCTTC	CASSYRGLAGESKQFF
-	-	TRBV12-5	TRBJ2-5	TGTGCTAGTGGTTTGTCGGTAGGAACAGAGGGTAAAGTGGCCCAGTACTTC	CASGLSVGTEGKVAQYF
-	-	TRBV27	TRBJ2-5	TGTGCCAGCGGGACCGCCACTAGAGAAAAAGAGACCCAGTACTTC	CASGTATREKETQYF
-	-	TRBV21-1	TRBJ1-1	TGTGCCAGCAGCAAAGCGCTTTTTGCCATGCAGGGACTGGACACTGAAGCTTTCTTT	CASSKALFAMQGLDTEAFF
-	-	TRBV28	TRBJ1-3	TGTGCCAGCAAAAGGGGCGACTCTGGAAACACCATATATTTT	CASKRGDSGNTIYF
-	once	TRBV7-2	TRBJ1-2	TGTGCCAGCAGCCCTACGGTGTGGGGTGGTAGAGGCTACACCTTC	CASSPTVWGGRGYTF
-	-	TRBV7-3	TRBJ2-3	TGTGCCAGCAGCCCGTCCCGGGACCATAATACGCAGTATTTT	CASSPSRDHNTQYF
TRBD1	-	TRBV30	TRBJ1-5	TGTGCCTGGAGAGAGGGACAGGGGAATCAGCCCCAGCATTTT	CAWREGQGNQPQHF
-	-	TRBV4-2	TRBJ2-7	TGTGCCAGCAGCCAAGTGGGGGGACAGTCCTACGAGCAGTACTTC	CASSQVGGQSYEQYF
-	few	TRBV4-1	TRBJ1-3	TGCGCCAGCAGCCAAGACAGGCAGCCTGGAAACACCATATATTTT	CASSQDRQPGNTIYF
-	-	TRBV19	TRBJ2-3	TGTGCCAGTAGTATCCTGAAGAGGGCAGATACGCAGTATTTT	CASSILKRADTQYF
-	-	TRBV11-3	TRBJ2-1	TGTGCCAGCAGCTTAGGATGGGGGTATGAGCAGTTCTTC	CASSLGWGYEQFF
TRBD1	-	TRBV28	TRBJ1-5	TGTGCCAGCAGTTTACCCGGGACAGCCCAGCCCCAGCATTTT	CASSLPGTAQPQHF
-	-	TRBV30	TRBJ2-3	TGTGCCTGGAAGGGGGGGGCAGATACGCAGTATTTT	CAWKGGADTQYF
-	-	TRBV6-1	TRBJ1-1	TGTGCCAGCAGTGAAGCCCAATCGGGGGATACTGAAGCTTTCTTT	CASSEAQSGDTEAFF
-	few	TRBV11-2	TRBJ1-2	TGTGCCAGCAGCCTCCTTCAGGGAAACTATGGCTACACCTTC	CASSLLQGNYGYTF